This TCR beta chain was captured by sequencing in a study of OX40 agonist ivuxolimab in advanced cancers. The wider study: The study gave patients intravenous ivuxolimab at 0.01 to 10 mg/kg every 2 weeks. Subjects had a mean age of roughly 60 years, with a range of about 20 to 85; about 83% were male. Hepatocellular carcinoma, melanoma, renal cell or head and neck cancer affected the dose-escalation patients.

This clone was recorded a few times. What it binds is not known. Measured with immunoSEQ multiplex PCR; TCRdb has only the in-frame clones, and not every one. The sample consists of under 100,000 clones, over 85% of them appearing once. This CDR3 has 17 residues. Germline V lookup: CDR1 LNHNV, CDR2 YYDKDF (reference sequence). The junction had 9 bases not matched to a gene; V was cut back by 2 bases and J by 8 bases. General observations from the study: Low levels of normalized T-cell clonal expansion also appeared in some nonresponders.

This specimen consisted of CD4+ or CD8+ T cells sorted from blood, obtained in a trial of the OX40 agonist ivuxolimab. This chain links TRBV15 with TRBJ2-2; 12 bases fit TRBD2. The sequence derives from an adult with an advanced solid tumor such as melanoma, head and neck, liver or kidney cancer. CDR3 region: CATSRTTSGGREGELFF. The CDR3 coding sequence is TGTGCCACCAGCAGAACCACTAGCGGGGGGCGCGAAGGGGAGCTGTTTTTT.